The clone carrying this TCR beta chain showed up just once. Per the germline V gene, CDR1 is LNHDA and CDR2 is SQIVND (reference sequence). This CDR3 has 18 amino acids. Trimming shortened V by 0 bases and J by 0 bases, and 15 bases separated the two germline ends. This specimen comes from a study of cytomegalovirus exposure and HLA in healthy donors. With 60 Vbeta and 13 Jbeta primers, the PCR was carried out. Assay used: immunoSEQ multiplex PCR; TCRdb lists only in-frame clones, some missing. The sample lists around 160,000 clones, around 76% occurring once. This sequence originates from a woman between 40 and 50 years old in good health and CMV-seronegative. The sequenced material came from PBMCs. The chain employs TRBV19 and TRBJ1-5; maybe TRBD1 (6 bases). CDR3 amino acids: CASSIDQYRDNSNQPQHF. The DNA of the CDR3 is TGTGCCAGTAGTATAGATCAATACAGGGATAATAGCAATCAGCCCCAGCATTTT. The full variable domain, its missing parts supplied by reference TRBV19 and TRBJ1-5, is DGGITQSPKYLFRKEGQNVTLSCEQNLNHDAMYWYRQDPGQGLRLIYYSQIVNDFQKGDIAEGYSVSREKKESFPLTVTSAQKNPTAFYLCASSIDQYRDNSNQPQHFGDGTRLSIL.